This T cell receptor (beta chain) was captured in a study of blood T cells in healthy people across ages. The study, taken as a whole, reports: Both naive CD4+ cell counts and diversity were greater in long-lived donors than in aged donors.

Using a J-beta primer mix together with a sample-barcoded 5' primer, a second PCR was run for roughly 7 to 12 cycles. TCRdb re-analysed the 5' RACE reads in MiXCR, keeping a single row per CDR3 protein. Found here are some 790,000 distinct CDR3 sequences, under 30% of them singletons; the top ten hold 15% to 20%. Note on this clonotype: The antigen is not known.

Trimming removed 3 bases at V and 6 bases at J, with 12 bases between. Germline CDR1 reads SGHTA; CDR2 reads FQGNSA. This CDR3 region has 13 residues. This TCR was sampled from an elderly woman in good health. Source material: blood. This chain links TRBV7-2 with TRBJ2-7, with a tentative D call TRBD2 (7 bases). The CDR3, as DNA: TGTGCCAGCAGCTTGGGAGGGACATCCGAGCAGTACTTC. It translates to CASSLGGTSEQYF.